The 16 T cell receptor beta chains below come from one sample, sequenced in a study of OX40 agonist ivuxolimab in advanced cancers. Sequencing was performed with immunoSEQ multiplex PCR; in TCRdb, only in-frame clones are kept and a portion is missing. The sample records around 49,000 clones, almost 80% being singletons. Sequencing used CD4+ or CD8+ T cells sorted from blood, obtained in a trial of the OX40 agonist ivuxolimab. Receptors originate from an adult with an advanced solid tumor such as melanoma, head and neck, liver or kidney cancer.

The chain links TRBV11-2 to TRBJ2-1; the D gene is possibly TRBD2 (6 bases). This CDR3 is 13 amino acids long. The germline V gene encodes CDR1 SGHAT and CDR2 FQNNGV. V shed 5 bases and J shed 12 bases, with 17 bases lying between them. For the CDR3, the DNA is TGTGCCAGCAGCCCATCGACTAGTCGATGGCAGTTCTTC. It is translated as CASSPSTSRWQFF.

The rearrangement uses TRBV19 and TRBJ1-2; 8 bases are shared with TRBD1. The V segment lost 4 bases and the J segment 5 bases; nucleotides outside the gene matches: 6. The CDR3 is 14 residues long. Per germline, CDR1 LNHDA and CDR2 SQIVND (reference sequence). DNA of the CDR3: TGTGCCAGTAGTACGTCGGGACAGGCGTATGGCTACACCTTC. Residues: CASSTSGQAYGYTF.

This sequence joins TRBV29-1 and TRBJ1-5; no clear D. The CDR3 contains 13 residues. V shed 4 bases and J shed 3 bases, with 10 bases lying between them. Germline CDR1 SQVTM, CDR2 ANQGSEA. The CDR3 sequence: CSVVQDYNQPQHF. The CDR3, as DNA: TGCAGCGTTGTTCAGGATTACAATCAGCCCCAGCATTTT.

The chain is built from TRBV2 and TRBJ2-5; 8 bases match TRBD2. V shed 2 bases, J shed 7 bases, and the junction held 6 bases outside the gene matches. Per germline, CDR1 SNHLY and CDR2 FYNNEI. The length of the CDR3 is 14 residues. The CDR3 protein is CASSERTSGGTQYF. The CDR3 coding sequence is TGTGCCAGCAGTGAACGAACTAGCGGTGGGACCCAGTACTTC.

This rearrangement joins TRBV5-8 to TRBJ2-2, with unresolved D. Germline V gene lookup returns CDR1 SGHTS and CDR2 YDEGEE. V lost 2 bases and J lost 3, with 14 bases in between. The CDR3 contains 16 residues. The CDR3: CASSLVAFLDTGELFF. CDR3 DNA: TGTGCCAGCAGCTTAGTCGCGTTTCTCGACACCGGGGAGCTGTTTTTT.

This sequence joins TRBV14 and TRBJ2-5; 7 bases are shared with TRBD2. V shed 3 bases, J shed 4 bases, and the junction held 8 bases outside the gene matches. The germline CDR1 and CDR2 sequences are SGHDN and FVKESK. The CDR3 totals 15 residues. The CDR3: CASSQFGGEGETQYF. The CDR3 nucleotides are TGTGCCAGCAGCCAGTTTGGTGGGGAGGGAGAGACCCAGTACTTC.

This rearrangement joins TRBV5-6 to TRBJ2-3; D unresolved. CDR3 length equals 15 residues. Between the trimmed V and J ends, which lost 2 bases and 1 base, there was a span of 11 bases. Germline V CDR1 and CDR2: SGHDT, YYEEEE. The CDR3 DNA reads TGTGCCAGCAGCTTTGGTTGGCAGGGCACAGATACGCAGTATTTT. It specifies CASSFGWQGTDTQYF.

This clone was seen only a few times. This chain links TRBV19 with TRBJ2-3; D tentatively fits TRBD1 or TRBD2 (5 bases each). The CDR3 runs 14 residues. CDR1 and CDR2 (germline): LNHDA, SQIVND (reference sequence). The CDR3 reads CATRAGTGADTQYF. CDR3 nucleotides: TGTGCGACGCGGGCAGGGACGGGCGCAGATACGCAGTATTTT. Full variable domain (rest looked up from reference TRBV19 and TRBJ2-3): DGGITQSPKYLFRKEGQNVTLSCEQNLNHDAMYWYRQDPGQGLRLIYYSQIVNDFQKGDIAEGYSVSREKKESFPLTVTSAQKNPTAFYLCATRAGTGADTQYFGPGTRLTVL.

The rearrangement uses TRBV25-1 and TRBJ2-3; 9 bases match TRBD1. V gave up 3 bases and J gave up 2 bases; unmatched junction bases: 6. Germline V gene lookup returns CDR1 MGHDK and CDR2 SYGVNS. The CDR3 runs 16 residues. CDR3 loop: CASSETGQGPTDTQYF. CDR3 coding DNA: TGTGCCAGCAGTGAGACGGGACAGGGTCCCACAGATACGCAGTATTTT.

The V and J genes are TRBV29-1 and TRBJ1-2, with D perhaps TRBD1 (6 bases). The ends were cut back, 6 bases at V and 8 bases at J, with 16 bases in the middle. Germline V gene sequence: CDR1 SQVTM, CDR2 ANQGSEA. The CDR3 is 12 residues long. The CDR3 region is CSVDQGRWGYTF. DNA of the CDR3: TGCAGCGTAGATCAGGGGCGGTGGGGCTACACCTTC.

In DNA, the CDR3 is TGTGCCAGCAGCTACGATGACAGAGAAAAACTGTTTTTT. Residues: CASSYDDREKLFF. V is TRBV2 and J is TRBJ1-4, with a possible D match to TRBD1 (5 bases). V lost 6 bases to trimming and J lost 8 bases, with 13 bases between them. CDR1 and CDR2 (germline): SNHLY, FYNNEI. The CDR3 loop spans 13 amino acids.

V and J are TRBV15 and TRBJ2-7; D might be TRBD2 (5 bases). V lost 0 bases, J lost 6 bases, and 12 bases lay in between. The CDR3 contains 14 residues. CDR1 is LNHNV and CDR2 is YYDKDF in the germline V gene (reference sequence). The CDR3 bases are TGTGCCACCAGCAGAGAGATTAGCAGCGGCGAGCAGTACTTC. Translating gives CATSREISSGEQYF.

The rearrangement uses TRBV30 and TRBJ1-5; 9 bases are shared with TRBD1. Germline V lookup: CDR1 GTSNPN, CDR2 SVGIG (reference sequence). Trimming cost V 0 bases and J 3 bases; bases outside gene matches: 3. This CDR3 is 15 amino acids long. The CDR3 protein is CAWSVRDRDNQPQHF. CDR3 coding DNA: TGTGCCTGGAGTGTACGGGACAGGGACAATCAGCCCCAGCATTTT.

The CDR3 is CATSSSFTAQYF. In DNA form, the CDR3 reads TGTGCCACCAGCAGTTCTTTTACGGCCCAGTACTTC. The rearrangement uses TRBV15 and TRBJ2-5; D gene unclear. This CDR3 spans 12 amino acids. Trimming pared 3 bases from V and 9 bases from J, leaving 11 bases between. In germline, CDR1 is LNHNV, CDR2 YYDKDF (reference sequence).

The chain combines TRBV28 with TRBJ2-5; 7 positions match TRBD1. The CDR3 loop spans 14 amino acids. Trimming at V came to 5 bases and at J to 2 bases, leaving 5 bases not matched to a gene. From germline, CDR1 is MDHEN and CDR2 SYDVKM. Here the CDR3 reads CASSTRDRQETQYF. The CDR3 DNA reads TGTGCCAGCAGTACCCGGGACAGACAAGAGACCCAGTACTTC.

The chain uses TRBV19 and TRBJ2-7, with 10 bases fitting TRBD2. The germline gives CDR1 LNHDA, CDR2 SQIVND (reference sequence). The CDR3 covers 17 residues. The V and J ends lost 6 bases and 7 bases, in that order; junction bases with no gene match: 18. In DNA form, the CDR3 reads TGTGCCAGTAGCCGTGAGGTTGGGAGCGGGAGGGCTCGGGAGCAGTACTTC. It codes for CASSREVGSGRAREQYF.